Listed below are T cell receptor beta chains from one sample, sequenced in a study of blood T cell repertoires in COVID-19. The protocol was immunoSEQ multiplex PCR, while the TCRdb copy is restricted to in-frame clones and leaves out a portion. Of 350,000 to 500,000 clones detected, around nine tenths appear once; the ten largest clones hold around 0.92%. Sequencing input: peripheral blood. The receptor source for this set is a man between 18 and 35 years old with COVID-19, enrolled during active disease. Each CDR3 is given with its conserved first and last residue. A D gene is named only where the DNA matches it firmly. Expanded clones get a size class; other rows say once, few or many, or leave the size out.

TRBV6-5,once,NA,15,TRBJ1-2,CASSYTDTLGYGYTF,TGTGCCAGCAGTTACACTGACACCCTTGGCTATGGCTACACCTTC
TRBV27,NA,TRBD1,18,TRBJ2-2,CASSFWAGGLTNTGELFF,TGTGCCAGCAGTTTTTGGGCAGGGGGCCTCACGAACACCGGGGAGCTGTTTTTT
TRBV2,NA,TRBD2,15,TRBJ2-3,CASSTRAGGTDTQYF,TGTGCCAGCAGTACAAGAGCGGGGGGCACAGATACGCAGTATTTT
TRBV27,NA,NA,15,TRBJ2-3,CASSHSAGATDTQYF,TGTGCCAGCAGTCACTCCGCGGGCGCCACAGATACGCAGTATTTT
TRBV15,NA,NA,15,TRBJ2-1,CATSRVAGLYNEQFF,TGTGCCACCAGCAGAGTCGCGGGCCTATACAATGAGCAGTTCTTC
TRBV29-1,NA,NA,13,TRBJ2-2,CSVARSGTGELFF,TGCAGCGTTGCGCGATCGGGGACCGGGGAGCTGTTTTTT
TRBV19,NA,NA,13,TRBJ1-1,CASSPRGGTEAFF,TGTGCCAGTAGTCCACGGGGGGGAACTGAAGCTTTCTTT
TRBV5-6,NA,NA,12,TRBJ2-7,CASSSGGYEQYF,TGTGCCAGCAGCTCGGGTGGTTACGAGCAGTACTTC
TRBV6-5,NA,TRBD2,13,TRBJ2-2,CASTTGGYGELFF,TGTGCCAGCACGACGGGGGGATACGGGGAGCTGTTTTTT
TRBV19,NA,TRBD2,16,TRBJ2-1,CASSLSLAGGNNEQFF,TGTGCCAGTAGTCTCTCACTAGCGGGAGGGAACAATGAGCAGTTCTTC
TRBV3-1/TRBV3-2,NA,TRBD2,18,TRBJ2-1,CASSREVGLAGPYNEQFF,TGTGCCAGCAGCCGCGAAGTGGGATTAGCGGGTCCCTACAATGAGCAGTTCTTC
TRBV6-1,NA,TRBD1,13,TRBJ1-2,CASSDTTGGGYTF,TGTGCCAGCAGTGATACGACAGGGGGTGGCTACACCTTC
TRBV5-5,NA,TRBD1,14,TRBJ2-7,CASSLGQGTHEQYF,TGTGCCAGCAGCTTGGGACAGGGAACCCACGAGCAGTACTTC
TRBV3-1/TRBV3-2,NA,NA,15,TRBJ1-2,CASSQDQEGYYGYTF,TGTGCCAGCAGCCAAGATCAGGAAGGCTACTATGGCTACACCTTC
TRBV3-1/TRBV3-2,NA,NA,17,TRBJ1-6,CASSQGEGVGSRRSLHF,TGTGCCAGCAGCCAAGGAGAGGGTGTTGGGTCCCGGAGGTCCCTCCACTTT
TRBV5-4,NA,TRBD2,19,TRBJ2-5,CASSSEGLAGLGVGETQYF,TGTGCCAGCAGCTCCGAGGGACTAGCGGGGTTAGGGGTAGGAGAGACCCAGTACTTC
TRBV2,NA,NA,11,TRBJ1-2,CARTDTNGYTF,TGTGCCAGGACAGACACAAATGGCTACACCTTC
TRBV7-3,NA,TRBD1,15,TRBJ2-7,CASSLVPGQGYEQYF,TGTGCCAGCAGCTTGGTACCGGGACAGGGCTACGAGCAGTACTTC
TRBV19,NA,TRBD2,16,TRBJ2-5,CASSIRGRLAGETQYF,TGTGCCAGTAGTATAAGGGGGAGGCTAGCGGGGGAGACCCAGTACTTC
TRBV5-6,NA,TRBD1,15,TRBJ1-2,CASRPIGGEGGGYTF,TGTGCCAGCAGGCCCATAGGGGGCGAAGGGGGTGGCTACACCTTC
TRBV6-5,NA,NA,15,TRBJ2-1,CASSPIGDLGNEQFF,TGTGCCAGCAGTCCTATAGGGGATTTGGGCAATGAGCAGTTCTTC
TRBV3-1/TRBV3-2,NA,TRBD1,15,TRBJ2-5,CASSQGGTASETQYF,TGTGCCAGCAGCCAAGGAGGGACAGCCTCGGAGACCCAGTACTTC
TRBV2,once,NA,14,TRBJ1-1,CASRERERVTEAFF,TGTGCCAGCCGAGAGAGGGAGAGGGTCACTGAAGCTTTCTTT
TRBV3-1/TRBV3-2,NA,TRBD2,18,TRBJ2-2,CASRGLAGEGRNTGELFF,TGTGCCAGCAGAGGACTAGCGGGAGAGGGACGGAACACCGGGGAGCTGTTTTTT
TRBV9,NA,NA,14,TRBJ1-1,CASSAQRQNTEAFF,TGTGCCAGCAGCGCCCAGAGACAGAACACTGAAGCTTTCTTT
TRBV19,NA,TRBD2,17,TRBJ2-2,CASSSPSGGRNTGELFF,TGTGCCAGTAGTTCCCCCAGCGGGGGGCGGAACACCGGGGAGCTGTTTTTT
TRBV5-1,NA,NA,14,TRBJ2-1,CASMTGGAYNEQFF,TGCGCCAGCATGACAGGCGGCGCCTACAATGAGCAGTTCTTC
TRBV4-2,NA,NA,17,TRBJ2-3,CASSPLGGGGSTDTQYF,TGTGCCAGCAGCCCCCTAGGGGGGGGCGGGAGCACAGATACGCAGTATTTT
TRBV2,NA,TRBD1,13,TRBJ2-1,CASSESRGNEQFF,TGTGCCAGCAGTGAATCCAGGGGGAATGAGCAGTTCTTC
TRBV6-5,NA,NA,15,TRBJ2-3,CATATPGADTDTQYF,TGTGCCACCGCCACCCCCGGAGCCGACACAGATACGCAGTATTTT
TRBV7-2,NA,TRBD1,16,TRBJ2-1,CASSSGTVWSYNEQFF,TGTGCCAGCAGCTCTGGGACAGTCTGGAGTTACAATGAGCAGTTCTTC
TRBV5-4,NA,NA,14,TRBJ1-1,CASSFSLRSGEAFF,TGTGCCAGCAGCTTCTCGCTCCGATCAGGGGAAGCTTTCTTT
TRBV5-1,NA,NA,14,TRBJ2-6,CASSRFSGANVLTF,TGCGCCAGCAGTCGGTTCTCTGGGGCCAACGTCCTGACTTTC
TRBV3-1/TRBV3-2,NA,NA,13,TRBJ1-1,CASSQAIATEAFF,TGTGCCAGCAGCCAAGCAATAGCCACTGAAGCTTTCTTT
TRBV10-2,NA,TRBD2,19,TRBJ2-3,CASSVGGTSGDPDTDTQYF,TGCGCCAGCAGTGTAGGAGGGACTAGCGGGGATCCCGACACAGATACGCAGTATTTT
TRBV2,NA,NA,14,TRBJ1-1,CASSAQGRDTEAFF,TGTGCCAGCAGTGCGCAGGGGAGGGACACTGAAGCTTTCTTT
TRBV19,few,TRBD1,15,TRBJ2-7,CASSISRTGAYEQYF,TGTGCCAGTAGTATATCCCGGACAGGGGCCTACGAGCAGTACTTC
TRBV5-1,NA,TRBD2,18,TRBJ2-2,CASSSIITGGPNTGELFF,TGCGCCAGCAGCTCTATTATTACGGGAGGGCCGAACACCGGGGAGCTGTTTTTT
TRBV2,NA,TRBD2,16,TRBJ2-5,CASTSLAGGVQETQYF,TGTGCCAGCACGTCACTAGCGGGGGGGGTCCAAGAGACCCAGTACTTC
TRBV5-6,NA,NA,13,TRBJ2-7,CASSLSGAYEQYF,TGTGCCAGCAGCTTGTCCGGGGCCTACGAGCAGTACTTC
TRBV10-1,NA,NA,15,TRBJ1-1,CASSGQKGEFAEAFF,TGCGCCAGCAGCGGGCAGAAGGGAGAATTCGCTGAAGCTTTCTTT
TRBV7-3,few,NA,16,TRBJ2-3,CASSFSYSTSTDTQYF,TGTGCCAGCAGCTTCTCTTATTCGACTAGCACAGATACGCAGTATTTT
TRBV27,NA,TRBD2,16,TRBJ2-7,CASSLLLAGGSYEQYF,TGTGCCAGCAGTTTATTACTAGCGGGGGGCTCCTACGAGCAGTACTTC
TRBV3-1/TRBV3-2,NA,NA,12,TRBJ1-1,CASSPPGAEAFF,TGTGCCAGCAGCCCGCCAGGGGCTGAAGCTTTCTTT
TRBV11-3,NA,TRBD2,17,TRBJ2-5,CASSLGALAGVKETQYF,TGTGCCAGCAGCTTAGGGGCACTAGCGGGAGTCAAAGAGACCCAGTACTTC